The present TCR beta chain was sequenced within a study of T cell clonotyping in hematopoietic cell transplantation. Study in general: Pretransplant recipient samples were taken after cytoreduction. Findings and limits, study-wide: Broader posttransplant TCR repertoire diversity was predicted by graft donor and pretransplant recipient Inverse Simpson Index values. Pathologically expanded recipient clonotypes increased progressively from day 30 to day 180 as diversity fell.

As for time point: recipient sample about 28 days before transplant, after cytoreduction. Recipients were bled about 28 days pretransplant and at posttransplant days 30, 100, 180. Germline lookup yields CDR1 MDHEN and CDR2 SYDVKM. The germline V and J ends were trimmed by 2 bases and 4 bases, with 14 bases remaining between them. This CDR3 is 16 amino acids long. Sequencing was performed with immunoSEQ multiplex PCR; in TCRdb, only in-frame clones are kept and a portion is missing. This repertoire shows roughly 48,000 clones, approximately 82% found once; its top ten account for 5% to 6.5%. About this clone: Its specificity is not known.

V and J are TRBV28 and TRBJ2-2; perhaps TRBD1 as D (5 bases). The receptor comes from a man aged 60 to 69 with myelodysplastic syndrome. Some clones in this sample may be carry-over from other donors' samples. Specimen: peripheral blood mononuclear cells, collected before stem cell transplant. The CDR3 DNA reads TGTGCCAGCAGTTTAGACCCAGGGTTTAGCACCGGGGAGCTGTTTTTT. Protein product: CASSLDPGFSTGELFF.